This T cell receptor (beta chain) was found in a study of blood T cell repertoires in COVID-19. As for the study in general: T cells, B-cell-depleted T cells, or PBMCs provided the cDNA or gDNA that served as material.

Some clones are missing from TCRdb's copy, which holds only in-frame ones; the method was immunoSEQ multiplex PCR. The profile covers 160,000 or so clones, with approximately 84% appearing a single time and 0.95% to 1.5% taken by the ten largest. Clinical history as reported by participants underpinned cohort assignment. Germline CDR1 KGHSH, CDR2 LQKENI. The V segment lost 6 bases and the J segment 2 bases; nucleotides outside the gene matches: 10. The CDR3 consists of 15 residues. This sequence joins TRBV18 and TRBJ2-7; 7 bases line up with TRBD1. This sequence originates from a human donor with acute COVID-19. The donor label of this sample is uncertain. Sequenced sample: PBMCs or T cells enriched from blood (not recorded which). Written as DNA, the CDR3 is TGTGCCAGCTCGCATACCGTGGGGACAGCCTACGAGCAGTACTTC. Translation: CASSHTVGTAYEQYF.